The 32 T cell receptor beta chains reported below all come from one sample, sequenced in a study of vaccination and CD4 T cells after COVID-19. Cultured CD4+ T-cell DNA underwent Oncomine TCR Beta short-read sequencing. Each CDR3 protein is one row after TCRdb ran MiXCR on the PCR reads. The sample records about 23,000 distinct CDR3 sequences, approximately 64% being singletons. What these receptors recognize is not known. Treatment: roughly ten-day PBMC culture with coronavirus spike peptide pools or control peptides (ViraFEST assay). The sample in question was CD4+ T cells from blood, cultured in vitro, obtained after SARS-CoV-2 vaccination. The receptors were sampled from a human donor who received a COVID-19 vaccine.

V gene TRBV24-1 combines with J gene TRBJ1-6, with D unclear. CDR3 size: 13 residues. Germline CDR1 reads KGHDR; CDR2 reads SFDVKD. V dropped 5 bases and J dropped 4 bases, with 5 bases sitting between them. CDR3 amino acids: CATSGGYNSPLHF. The DNA for the CDR3 is TGTGCCACCAGTGGCGGGTATAATTCACCCCTCCACTTT.

The J gene is TRBJ2-3, the V gene TRBV5-4, with 9 bases fitting TRBD1. The CDR3 totals 14 residues. Trimming cost V 4 bases and J 6 bases; bases outside gene matches: 6. Looked up from germline, CDR1 is SGHNT and CDR2 is YYREEE (reference sequence). In nucleotides, the CDR3 is TGTGCCAGCAGCAGTAGGACAGGGGTGGATACGCAGTATTTT. Translation gives CASSSRTGVDTQYF.

The chain joins TRBV11-2 to TRBJ1-1, with a tentative D call TRBD1 (5 bases). V lost 6 bases and J lost 1, with 9 bases in between. CDR3 size: 13 residues. Germline values: CDR1 SGHAT, CDR2 FQNNGV. Written as DNA, the CDR3 is TGTGCCAGCAGAACACAGGCGAACACTGAAGCTTTCTTT. It specifies CASRTQANTEAFF.

V usage is TRBV5-6 and J usage is TRBJ1-2; D is undetermined. With 2 bases removed from V and 6 bases from J, the gap between germline ends came to 5 bases. The CDR3 length is 11 residues. Germline assignment: CDR1 SGHDT and CDR2 YYEEEE. The CDR3 bases are TGTGCCAGCAGCTTCCTCCATGGCTACACCTTC. Its translation is CASSFLHGYTF.

The V call is TRBV29-1, the J call TRBJ1-2, with 9 bases fitting TRBD1. V lost 6 bases, J lost 4 bases, and 12 bases stayed unmatched. Germline V gives CDR1 SQVTM, CDR2 ANQGSEA. This CDR3 is 15 amino acids long. The DNA of the CDR3 is TGCAGCGTGACAGGGGGGTCGAACCCCTCCTATGGCTACACCTTC. This gives the protein CSVTGGSNPSYGYTF. The complete variable domain, with remaining parts taken from reference TRBV29-1 and TRBJ1-2, reads SAVISQKPSRDICQRGTSLTIQCQVDSQVTMMFWYRQQPGQSLTLIATANQGSEATYESGFVIDKFPISRPNLTFSTLTVSNMSPEDSSIYLCSVTGGSNPSYGYTFGSGTRLTVV.

This clonotype was seen a few times. The chain recombines TRBV20-1 with TRBJ1-2; D uncertain. Germline V gives CDR1 DFQATT, CDR2 SNEGSKA (reference sequence). Trimming stripped 0 bases from V and 0 bases from J, with 8 bases between. The length of the CDR3 is 14 residues. The CDR3 nucleotides read TGCAGTGCTAGAGAGGGCGGTTCTAACTATGGCTACACCTTC. Protein: CSAREGGSNYGYTF.

This clonotype was picked up one time. Here the CDR3 reads CASSEGDSSGNTIYF. CDR3 coding DNA: TGTGCCAGCAGTGAAGGGGACAGCTCTGGAAACACCATATATTTT. This rearrangement joins TRBV2 to TRBJ1-3; 7 bases are shared with TRBD1. Germline V gene data show CDR1 as SNHLY and CDR2 as FYNNEI. CDR3 length: 15 residues. With V trimmed by 1 base and J by 0 bases, 0 bases remained unmatched.

The genes are TRBV27 and TRBJ2-7; D is unresolved. The germline V gene has CDR1 MNHEY and CDR2 SMNVEV (reference sequence). Between the trimmed V and J ends, which lost 3 bases and 1 base, there was a span of 10 bases. The CDR3 extends over 14 amino acids. CDR3 coding DNA: TGTGCCAGCAGTTTGTCCGCTAATTCCTACGAGCAGTACTTC. Its protein product is CASSLSANSYEQYF.

The chain joins TRBV19 to TRBJ2-1, with 9 positions matching TRBD2. The V gene end was trimmed by 10 bases and the J gene end by 2 bases; junction bases not matched to a gene: 6. Germline CDR1 is LNHDA and CDR2 is SQIVND (reference sequence). This CDR3 comprises 14 residues. The CDR3 is CATWTSEAYNEQFF. The DNA for the CDR3 is TGTGCCACGTGGACTAGCGAGGCCTACAATGAGCAGTTCTTC.

This chain connects TRBV20-1 to TRBJ2-7; D possibly corresponds to TRBD2 (6 bases). The CDR3 is made up of 13 amino acids. V lost 1 base to trimming and J lost 3 bases, with 10 bases between them. CDR1 is DFQATT, CDR2 SNEGSKA, per germline (reference sequence). The CDR3 sequence: CSARGGEDYEQYF. The CDR3 nucleotides are TGCAGTGCTAGAGGGGGGGAAGACTACGAGCAGTACTTC.

In this sample, this clonotype turned up once. CDR3: CASSSSRAAETQYF. CDR3 nucleotide sequence: TGTGCCAGCAGCTCGAGCAGGGCAGCAGAGACCCAGTACTTC. The genes are TRBV7-7 and TRBJ2-5; perhaps TRBD1 as D (5 bases). CDR3 length: 14 amino acids. V shed 4 bases and J shed 4 bases, with 13 bases lying between them. Germline V lookup: CDR1 SSHAT, CDR2 FNYEAQ (reference sequence).

This clonotype was picked up a small number of times. V gene TRBV20-1 combines with J gene TRBJ2-5; TRBD1 agrees at 10 bases. The CDR3 is 15 amino acids. J was trimmed by 4 bases and V by 5 bases; bases with no gene match: 10. CDR1 DFQATT and CDR2 SNEGSKA come from the germline V gene (reference sequence). The CDR3 reads CSASEPTGGGETQYF. The CDR3 coding sequence is TGCAGTGCTTCCGAACCGACAGGGGGCGGAGAGACCCAGTACTTC.

V is TRBV18 and J is TRBJ2-7; D possibly matches TRBD1 or TRBD2 (5 bases each). Germline V gives CDR1 KGHSH, CDR2 LQKENI. This CDR3 has 14 residues. V was trimmed by 5 bases and J by 1 base, leaving 12 bases between them. The CDR3 loop reads CASSIQGESYEQYF. The CDR3, as DNA: TGTGCCAGCTCAATCCAGGGAGAGTCCTACGAGCAGTACTTC.

This clonotype was counted only a few times. The chain is built from TRBV20-1 and TRBJ2-7, with D perhaps matching TRBD1 (5 bases). V was cut by 3 bases and J by 5 bases, with 14 bases left in between. This CDR3 has 13 residues. Germline assignment: CDR1 DFQATT and CDR2 SNEGSKA (reference sequence). CDR3 residues: CSASKGARNEQYF. Here the CDR3 DNA reads TGCAGTGCTAGTAAAGGGGCGAGGAACGAGCAGTACTTC.

The CDR3 here is CSAGGGHQETQYF. CDR3 in DNA: TGCAGTGCCGGCGGGGGGCACCAAGAGACCCAGTACTTC. The chain carries TRBV20-1 and TRBJ2-5; 8 bases fit TRBD2. Germline V CDR1 and CDR2: DFQATT, SNEGSKA (reference sequence). The CDR3 sequence is 13 residues long. With 6 bases clipped from V and 0 bases from J, the junction kept 3 bases outside the gene matches.

CDR3 region: CASSGTSGANVLTF. CDR3 nucleotide sequence: TGTGCCAGCAGCGGGACCTCTGGGGCCAACGTCCTGACTTTC. This chain joins TRBV7-9 and TRBJ2-6; the D gene could be TRBD1 or TRBD2 (5 bases each). The CDR3 sequence is 14 residues long. Germline CDR1 is SEHNR and CDR2 is FQNEAQ (reference sequence). Between the trimmed V and J ends, which lost 5 bases and 0 bases, there was a span of 5 bases.

The chain recombines TRBV6-5 with TRBJ1-2; TRBD1 is a possible D gene (5 bases). Per the germline V gene, CDR1 is MNHEY and CDR2 is SVGAGI. V gave up 2 bases and J gave up 3 bases, with 10 bases separating them. The CDR3 runs 14 residues. CDR3 loop: CASSYEGKDYGYTF. The CDR3, as DNA: TGTGCCAGCAGTTACGAGGGGAAGGACTATGGCTACACCTTC.

The rearrangement links TRBV6-1 to TRBJ1-1; D uncertain. CDR3 length equals 13 residues. Trimming pared 6 bases from V and 0 bases from J, leaving 8 bases between. Germline CDR1 is MNHNS and CDR2 is SASEGT. Here the CDR3 DNA reads TGTGCCAGCAGCAGAAACTTGAACACTGAAGCTTTCTTT. Its protein is CASSRNLNTEAFF.

This rearrangement joins TRBV5-1 to TRBJ1-6; D ambiguous. Germline V gene lookup returns CDR1 SGHRS and CDR2 YFSETQ. Deletions cut 1 base from V and 9 bases from J, with 17 bases between. The CDR3 totals 16 residues. Here the CDR3 reads CASSLKWPGEGSPLHF. DNA of the CDR3: TGCGCCAGCAGCTTGAAGTGGCCCGGGGAAGGTTCACCCCTCCACTTT.

The gene calls are TRBV21-1 and TRBJ1-6. TRBV21-1 is described as a pseudogene. The CDR3 totals 15 residues. The CDR3 spells CASSKEEQRNSPLHF. For the CDR3, the DNA is TGTGCCAGCAGCAAAGAGGAGCAGCGAAATTCACCCCTCCACTTT.

The chain has TRBV24-1 and TRBJ2-1; 12 bases are a match to TRBD1. CDR3 length: 16 residues. Germline CDR1 is KGHDR and CDR2 is SFDVKD. After removal of 4 bases from V and 4 bases from J, the junction contained 4 bases not matched to a gene. The CDR3 region is CATSDRGQGAYNEQFF. CDR3 in DNA: TGTGCCACCAGTGACCGGGGACAGGGGGCGTACAATGAGCAGTTCTTC.

This chain links TRBV20-1 with TRBJ2-2; 10 nucleotides match TRBD1. Germline V gives CDR1 DFQATT, CDR2 SNEGSKA (reference sequence). With 2 bases clipped from V and 6 bases from J, the junction kept 12 bases outside the gene matches. There are 17 residues in the CDR3. The CDR3 region is CSARTSTGGGLAGELFF. The CDR3 DNA reads as TGCAGTGCTAGAACCTCGACAGGGGGCGGTTTGGCCGGGGAGCTGTTTTTT.

The chain employs TRBV19 and TRBJ2-5; 7 bases are shared with TRBD1. Germline V gene data show CDR1 as LNHDA and CDR2 as SQIVND (reference sequence). The junction had 3 bases not matched to a gene; V was cut back by 0 bases and J by 2 bases. This CDR3 region has 15 residues. The CDR3 nucleotides read TGTGCCAGTAGTATAGATGGGACAGTTCAAGAGACCCAGTACTTC. It codes for CASSIDGTVQETQYF.

The chain carries TRBV24-1 and TRBJ2-1; D is ambiguous. This CDR3 is 15 amino acids long. V lost 4 bases to trimming and J lost 7 bases, with 16 bases between them. CDR1 and CDR2 from the germline V gene are KGHDR and SFDVKD. The CDR3 DNA follows: TGTGCCACCAGTGACTCTGACACCGTACGGAATGAGCAGTTCTTC. It codes for CATSDSDTVRNEQFF.

This chain connects TRBV7-9 to TRBJ1-2, with 10 bases matching TRBD1. Germline CDR1 SEHNR, CDR2 FQNEAQ (reference sequence). With V trimmed by 6 bases and J by 6 bases, 10 bases remained unmatched. The CDR3 sequence is 15 residues long. This CDR3 is CASSMTGGSIDGYTF. CDR3 sequence (DNA): TGTGCCAGCAGTATGACAGGGGGCAGTATCGATGGCTACACCTTC.

The chain recombines TRBV7-2 with TRBJ1-4, with TRBD1 as a possible D gene (6 bases). Trimming took 4 bases from V and 7 from J, leaving 16 bases between them. In germline, CDR1 is SGHTA, CDR2 FQGNSA. The CDR3 consists of 15 residues. The DNA for the CDR3 is TGTGCCAGCAGCTCCAAGGGGGGAGGCAGTGAAAAACTGTTTTTT. It encodes CASSSKGGGSEKLFF.

This clonotype was seen once. The chain joins TRBV12-3 or TRBV12-4 to TRBJ2-7; D is undetermined. Deletions cut 6 bases from V and 2 bases from J, with 26 bases between. This CDR3 has 18 amino acids. As DNA, the CDR3 is TGTGCCAGCAGCCCCTACGACCTAGGAAGACTTGTCCCCTACGAGCAGTACTTC. This translates into CASSPYDLGRLVPYEQYF.

The V and J genes are TRBV20-1 and TRBJ2-5, with D perhaps TRBD1 or TRBD2 (5 bases each). The germline V gene has CDR1 DFQATT and CDR2 SNEGSKA (reference sequence). V was shortened by 3 bases and J by 4 bases, with 12 bases between the two germline ends. This CDR3 region has 13 residues. DNA for the CDR3: TGCAGTGCTAGGGCGTCAGGGAGAGAGACCCAGTACTTC. It specifies CSARASGRETQYF.

This clonotype was recorded a few times. The chain carries TRBV7-2 and TRBJ2-5; the match to TRBD2 covers 7 bases. Germline V gene data show CDR1 as SGHTA and CDR2 as FQGNSA. After removal of 6 bases from V and 2 bases from J, the junction contained 9 bases not matched to a gene. The CDR3 runs 15 residues. CDR3 coding DNA: TGTGCCAGCAGGGGCCGGACGGGGGGTCAAGAGACCCAGTACTTC. Protein product: CASRGRTGGQETQYF.

J is TRBJ2-3 and V is TRBV5-4, with D perhaps TRBD1 (6 bases). The V end lost 0 bases, the J end lost 0 bases, and 8 bases lay between the germline ends. Germline V gene sequence: CDR1 SGHNT, CDR2 YYREEE (reference sequence). CDR3 length equals 15 residues. The CDR3 protein is CASSLDRASTDTQYF. CDR3 bases: TGTGCCAGCAGCTTGGACAGGGCTAGCACAGATACGCAGTATTTT. Full variable domain (outside the CDR3, taken from reference TRBV5-4 and TRBJ2-3): ETGVTQSPTHLIKTRGQQVTLRCSSQSGHNTVSWYQQALGQGPQFIFQYYREEENGRGNFPPRFSGLQFPNYSSELNVNALELDDSALYLCASSLDRASTDTQYFGPGTRLTVL.

This chain links TRBV6-2 or TRBV6-3 with TRBJ2-7, with D perhaps TRBD1 (6 bases). Germline V lookup: CDR1 MNHEY, CDR2 SVGEGT. V was clipped by 2 bases and J by 0 bases, with 11 bases between them. CDR3 size: 15 residues. The chain's CDR3 is CASSYLDSYSYEQYF. In DNA form, the CDR3 reads TGTGCCAGCAGTTACCTGGACAGTTACTCCTACGAGCAGTACTTC.

The chain links TRBV6-1 to TRBJ1-5; D gene ambiguous. Germline CDR1 reads MNHNS; CDR2 reads SASEGT. The length of the CDR3 is 13 residues. V lost 6 bases and J lost 5, with 11 bases in between. CDR3 loop: CASRVRVDQPQHF. The CDR3 coding sequence is TGTGCCAGCAGAGTTAGGGTGGATCAGCCCCAGCATTTT.